These 8 T cell receptor beta chains were sequenced from one sample in a study of cytomegalovirus exposure and HLA in healthy donors (dated by TCRdb to 2017 to 2019). To prepare the library, the immunoSEQ multiplex PCR assay was applied. A mixture of 60 forward primers for TCR Vbeta segments and 13 reverse primers for TCR Jbeta segments was used in the multiplex PCR. Not all clones reach the TCRdb copy of this immuneACCESS table, which keeps in-frame sequences only. Checked studies attribute under half of the gap to unresolved V genes and leave the rest unexplained. The sample table contains about 55,000 clones; only one count was recorded for about 50% of them. Of the sample, 12% falls within the top ten clones. Material for sequencing was PBMCs. The receptors stem from a human donor in good health.

The V gene is TRBV4-3, the J gene TRBJ2-1, with 7 bases that match TRBD2. The CDR3 sequence is 16 residues long. CDR1 is LGHNA and CDR2 is YSLEER in the germline V gene. With 4 bases clipped from V and 7 bases from J, the junction kept 13 bases outside the gene matches. CDR3 region: CASSPAVGKAGNEQFF. The DNA of the CDR3 is TGCGCCAGCAGCCCCGCCGTGGGGAAAGCGGGAAATGAGCAGTTCTTC.

This clone has more than one count but fewer than ten. The sample holds other DNA sequences that translate to the same CDR3. The chain has TRBV5-1 and TRBJ2-7; TRBD2 agrees at 10 bases. The CDR3 is made up of 15 amino acids. Trimming cost V 3 bases and J 0 bases; bases outside gene matches: 3. CDR1 and CDR2 from the germline V gene are SGHRS and YFSETQ. Written as DNA, the CDR3 is TGCGCCAGCAGCTCCGGGACTAGCGACTCCTACGAGCAGTACTTC. Its protein is CASSSGTSDSYEQYF.

This clone came up a few times. This chain connects TRBV30 to TRBJ1-2; the match to TRBD1 covers 7 bases. CDR1 GTSNPN and CDR2 SVGIG come from the germline V gene (reference sequence). This CDR3 spans 13 amino acids. The J segment lost 8 bases and the V segment lost 7 bases, leaving 13 bases of the junction unmatched. CDR3 in DNA: TGTGCCTCGACCAGACAGGGAAGGAACGGCTACACCTTC. This sequence encodes CASTRQGRNGYTF.

The rearrangement joins TRBV30 to TRBJ2-1; 14 bases agree with TRBD2. CDR1 is GTSNPN and CDR2 is SVGIG in the germline V gene (reference sequence). The CDR3 covers 16 residues. This CDR3 reads CALGLAGGSSYNEQFF. CDR3 in DNA: TGTGCATTAGGACTAGCGGGGGGCAGCTCCTACAATGAGCAGTTCTTC.

The CDR3 sequence is CASSRTGSSPGYTF. The DNA for the CDR3 is TGTGCCAGTAGTAGGACAGGTTCATCGCCTGGCTACACCTTC. The chain couples TRBV19 to TRBJ1-2, with 7 nucleotides matching TRBD1. CDR1 LNHDA and CDR2 SQIVND come from the germline V gene (reference sequence). The V and J ends lost 4 bases and 7 bases, in that order; junction bases with no gene match: 9. This CDR3 region has 14 residues. Full variable domain (outside the CDR3, taken from reference TRBV19 and TRBJ1-2): DGGITQSPKYLFRKEGQNVTLSCEQNLNHDAMYWYRQDPGQGLRLIYYSQIVNDFQKGDIAEGYSVSREKKESFPLTVTSAQKNPTAFYLCASSRTGSSPGYTFGSGTRLTVV.

The rearrangement joins TRBV7-9 to TRBJ1-5, with D perhaps matching TRBD1 (6 bases). V was pared by 4 bases and J by 0 bases, with 19 bases between. Per the germline V gene, CDR1 is SEHNR and CDR2 is FQNEAQ (reference sequence). The CDR3 is made up of 18 amino acids. The CDR3 sequence: CASSSLYSQGTSNQPQHF. CDR3 coding DNA: TGTGCCAGCAGCTCCCTCTATAGTCAGGGGACTAGCAATCAGCCCCAGCATTTT.

The rearrangement uses TRBV11-2 and TRBJ1-3, with 7 bases aligning to TRBD1. V lost 1 base and J lost 0; bases outside the gene matches: 6. This CDR3 comprises 17 residues. Germline V gene lookup returns CDR1 SGHAT and CDR2 FQNNGV. CDR3 region: CASSLVQGVISGNTIYF. The CDR3, as DNA: TGTGCCAGCAGCTTAGTGCAGGGGGTGATCTCTGGAAACACCATATATTTT.

J is TRBJ2-1 and V is TRBV19; D perhaps matches TRBD1 (5 bases). CDR1 is LNHDA, CDR2 SQIVND, per germline (reference sequence). The CDR3 contains 15 residues. V was shortened by 2 bases and J by 8 bases, with 16 bases between the two germline ends. CDR3 sequence: CASSIQGYLTHEQFF. The CDR3 bases are TGTGCCAGTAGTATACAGGGATACCTTACGCATGAGCAGTTCTTC.